The rows below give T cell receptor beta chains drawn from one sample of a study of blood T cells in healthy people across ages. MiXCR, run by TCRdb on the 5' RACE reads, gives a single entry per CDR3 protein. The table records about 720,000 distinct CDR3 sequences, 20% to 25% of them present only once. This sample was shared with a second study, whose subject was T cells of mothers and their children.

Sequencing was done on a sample of blood. The source of these receptors is a boy younger than 18 in good health. Each CDR3 is given with its conserved first and last residue. A D gene is named only where the DNA matches it firmly. The size entry is marked missing in some rows and otherwise reads once, few, many or a size class.

j_gene | abundance | v_gene | len | d_gene | CDR3nt | CDR3aa
TRBJ2-5 | few | TRBV9 | 15 | . | TGTGCCAGCAGCGTAGAACCTTGGGAGAGGGAGACCCAGTACTTC | CASSVEPWERETQYF
TRBJ2-1 | few | TRBV3-1 | 12 | . | TGTGCCAGCAGCCAACACCACAATGAGCAGTTCTTC | CASSQHHNEQFF
TRBJ2-3 | few | TRBV20-1 | 14 | TRBD2 | TGCAGTTCACATAGCGGGGGCCCCACTAATACGCAGTATTTT | CSSHSGGPTNTQYF
TRBJ1-1 | few | TRBV5-5 | 15 | . | TGTGCCAGCACCTTTCTCGGGACGGTGAACACTGAAGCTTTCTTT | CASTFLGTVNTEAFF
TRBJ2-3 | few | TRBV29-1 | 15 | . | TGCAGCTGTACACCCGCGCGTGCTAGCACAGATACGCAGTATTTT | CSCTPARASTDTQYF
TRBJ2-1 | . | TRBV20-1 | 13 | . | TGCAGTGCTACCGGACTCTTGTACAATGAGCAGTTCTTC | CSATGLLYNEQFF
TRBJ2-7 | few | TRBV7-9 | 14 | . | TGTGCCAGCACCTCTTCTGGACTGACCTACGAGCAGTACTTC | CASTSSGLTYEQYF
TRBJ1-1 | few | TRBV6-6 | 14 | TRBD1 | TGTGCCAGCAATGAACAGGGGGGGTGGACTGAAGCTTTCTTT | CASNEQGGWTEAFF
TRBJ2-5 | . | TRBV2 | 13 | TRBD1 | TGTGCCAGCAAGGACAGGGAAGAAGAGACCCAGTACTTC | CASKDREEETQYF
TRBJ2-1 | . | TRBV4-3 | 12 | . | TGCGCCAGCAGCCAAGACGGAAGTGAGCAGTTCTTC | CASSQDGSEQFF
TRBJ1-6 | few | TRBV21-1 | 14 | . | TGTGCCAGCTGCCCCCCGCGCCCTAATTCACCCCTCCACTTT | CASCPPRPNSPLHF
TRBJ1-5 | . | TRBV10-3 | 12 | . | TGTGCCATCGGACCGCAGAATCAGCCCCAGCATTTT | CAIGPQNQPQHF
TRBJ1-1 | few | TRBV29-1 | 15 | . | TGCAGCGTGGAGGCGAGGGGGACTAAGAACACTGAAGCTTTCTTT | CSVEARGTKNTEAFF
TRBJ2-7 | few | TRBV9 | 14 | . | TGTGCCAGCAGCGTAGCAAGGTTCTCCTACGAGCAGTACTTC | CASSVARFSYEQYF
TRBJ2-1 | . | TRBV4-1 | 15 | . | TGCGCCAGCAGCCCTCGGGGTCTCAGGGCGAATGAGCAGTTCTTC | CASSPRGLRANEQFF
TRBJ2-1 | . | TRBV20-1 | 14 | . | TGCAGTGCTAGAGCGCCCGGGGGCCGGAATGAGCAGTTCTTC | CSARAPGGRNEQFF
TRBJ1-3 | few | TRBV20-1 | 13 | . | TGCAGTGCTAGGGCCGGACTACAGGGTGCCATATATTTT | CSARAGLQGAIYF
TRBJ2-3 | . | TRBV28 | 15 | . | TGTGCCAGCAGTCCAACGGCCGGAACCACAGATACGCAGTATTTT | CASSPTAGTTDTQYF
TRBJ1-1 | few | TRBV11-2 | 15 | TRBD1 | TGTGCCAGCAGCTCCGATACAGGGGTGAACACTGAAGCTTTCTTT | CASSSDTGVNTEAFF
TRBJ1-1 | . | TRBV7-6 | 15 | . | TGTGCCAGCAGCCCAGTCGGGGGGGTGAACACTGAAGCTTTCTTT | CASSPVGGVNTEAFF
TRBJ2-1 | few | TRBV5-1 | 15 | TRBD2 | TGCGCCAGCAGTCTGACTAGCAGTCCCTACAATGAGCAGTTCTTC | CASSLTSSPYNEQFF
TRBJ1-5 | few | TRBV28 | 17 | TRBD1 | TGTGCCAGCAGTTCCCAGGGGACAGGCGATAGCAATCAGCCCCAGCATTTT | CASSSQGTGDSNQPQHF
TRBJ2-3 | . | TRBV19 | 16 | . | TGTGCCAGTAGTATCGGATCCGGGACTGTCACAGATACGCAGTATTTT | CASSIGSGTVTDTQYF
TRBJ1-5 | . | TRBV7-9 | 15 | . | TGTGCCAGCAGCCCCGGAACGACAGGCAATCAGCCCCAGCATTTT | CASSPGTTGNQPQHF
TRBJ2-1 | many | TRBV7-9 | 18 | TRBD2 | TGTGCCAGCAGCCCGCGGTGGTCTTTTGGCGGGAGGGAAAATGAGCAGTTCTTC | CASSPRWSFGGRENEQFF
TRBJ2-5 | few | TRBV6-2/TRBV6-3 | 13 | . | TGTGCCAGCAGTTACAATCAACAAGAGACCCAGTACTTC | CASSYNQQETQYF
TRBJ2-3 | . | TRBV27 | 13 | . | TGTGCCAGCAGGGGACTCGAAGACGATACGCAGTATTTT | CASRGLEDDTQYF
TRBJ1-5 | few | TRBV27 | 15 | . | TGTGCCAGCAGAACCACCAGAGAGGGTTATCAGCCCCAGCATTTT | CASRTTREGYQPQHF
TRBJ2-4 | . | TRBV28 | 15 | . | TGTGCCAGCAGTACCGGACAGCCCGGTGGGAACATTCAGTACTTC | CASSTGQPGGNIQYF